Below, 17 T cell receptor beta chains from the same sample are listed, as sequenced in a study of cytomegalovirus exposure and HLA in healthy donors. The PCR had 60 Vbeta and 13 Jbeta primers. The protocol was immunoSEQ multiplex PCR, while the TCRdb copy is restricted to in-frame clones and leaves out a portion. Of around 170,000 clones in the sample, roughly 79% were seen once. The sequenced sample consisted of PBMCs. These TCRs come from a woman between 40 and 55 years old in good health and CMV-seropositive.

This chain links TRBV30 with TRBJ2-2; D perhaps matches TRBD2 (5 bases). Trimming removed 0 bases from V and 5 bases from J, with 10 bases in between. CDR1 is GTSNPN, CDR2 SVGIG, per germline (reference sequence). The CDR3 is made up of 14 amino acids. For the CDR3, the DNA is TGTGCCTGGAGTGTACTCCGGGGAACCGGGGAGCTGTTTTTT. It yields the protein CAWSVLRGTGELFF.

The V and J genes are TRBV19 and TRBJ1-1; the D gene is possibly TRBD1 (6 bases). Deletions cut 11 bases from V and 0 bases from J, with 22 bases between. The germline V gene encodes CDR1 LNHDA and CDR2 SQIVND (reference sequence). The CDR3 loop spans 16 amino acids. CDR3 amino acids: CASGAGGMRVNTEAFF. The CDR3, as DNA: TGTGCCTCAGGGGCAGGTGGGATGAGGGTGAACACTGAAGCTTTCTTT.

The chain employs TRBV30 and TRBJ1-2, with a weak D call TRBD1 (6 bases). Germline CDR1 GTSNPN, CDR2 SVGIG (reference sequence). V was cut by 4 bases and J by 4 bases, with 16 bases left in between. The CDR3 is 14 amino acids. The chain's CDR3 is CAWIKDRYSYGYTF. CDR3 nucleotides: TGTGCCTGGATTAAGGACAGATATTCCTATGGCTACACCTTC. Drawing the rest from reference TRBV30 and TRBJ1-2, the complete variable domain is SQTIHQWPATLVQPVGSPLSLECTVEGTSNPNLYWYRQAAGRGLQLLFYSVGIGQISSEVPQNLSASRPQDRQFILSSKKLLLSDSGFYLCAWIKDRYSYGYTFGSGTRLTVV.

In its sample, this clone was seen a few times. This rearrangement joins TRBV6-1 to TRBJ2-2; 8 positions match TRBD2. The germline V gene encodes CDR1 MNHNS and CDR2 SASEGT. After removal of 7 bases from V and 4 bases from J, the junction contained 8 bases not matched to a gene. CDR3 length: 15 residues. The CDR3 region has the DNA TGTGCCAGCAAGAATAGCGGGGCTGGCACCGGGGAGCTGTTTTTT. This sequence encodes CASKNSGAGTGELFF.

CDR3: CASSQDRQGSPYYGYTF. The CDR3 DNA is TGCGCCAGCAGCCAAGACCGACAGGGATCCCCCTACTATGGCTACACCTTC. The chain is built from TRBV4-1 and TRBJ1-2; 7 bases are a match to TRBD1. The germline CDR1 and CDR2 sequences are MGHRA and YSYEKL. The CDR3 is 17 residues long. The junction had 10 bases not matched to a gene; V was cut back by 0 bases and J by 3 bases.

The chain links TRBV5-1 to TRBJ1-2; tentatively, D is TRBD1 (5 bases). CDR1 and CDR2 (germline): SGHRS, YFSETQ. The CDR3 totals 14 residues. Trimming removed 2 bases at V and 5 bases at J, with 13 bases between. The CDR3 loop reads CASSFGARGYGYTF. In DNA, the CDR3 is TGCGCCAGCAGCTTTGGGGCGCGAGGATATGGCTACACCTTC.

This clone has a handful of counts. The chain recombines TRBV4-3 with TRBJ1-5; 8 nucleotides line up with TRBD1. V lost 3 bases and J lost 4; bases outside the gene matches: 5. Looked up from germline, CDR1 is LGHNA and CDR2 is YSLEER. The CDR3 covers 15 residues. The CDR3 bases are TGCGCCAGCAGCCACTCGCGGACAGGGAATCAGCCCCAGCATTTT. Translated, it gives CASSHSRTGNQPQHF.

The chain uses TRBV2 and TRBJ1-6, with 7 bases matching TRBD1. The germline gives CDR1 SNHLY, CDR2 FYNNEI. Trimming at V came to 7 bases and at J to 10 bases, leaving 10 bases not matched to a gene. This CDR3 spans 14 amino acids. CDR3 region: CASISTGSVSPLHF. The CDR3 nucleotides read TGTGCCAGCATCTCGACAGGGAGTGTGTCACCCCTCCACTTT.

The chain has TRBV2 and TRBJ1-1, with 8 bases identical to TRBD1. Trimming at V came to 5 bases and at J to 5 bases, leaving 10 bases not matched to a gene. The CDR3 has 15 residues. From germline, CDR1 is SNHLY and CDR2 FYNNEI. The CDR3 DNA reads TGTGCCAGCAGTAAGCGGGACAGGTTCGGAACTGAAGCTTTCTTT. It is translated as CASSKRDRFGTEAFF.

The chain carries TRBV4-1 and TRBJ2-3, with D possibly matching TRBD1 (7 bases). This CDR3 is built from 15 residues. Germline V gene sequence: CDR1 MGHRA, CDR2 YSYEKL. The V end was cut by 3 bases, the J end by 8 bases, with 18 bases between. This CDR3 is CASSHDQGGGGTQYF. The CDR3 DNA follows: TGCGCCAGCAGCCACGATCAGGGGGGCGGAGGTACGCAGTATTTT.

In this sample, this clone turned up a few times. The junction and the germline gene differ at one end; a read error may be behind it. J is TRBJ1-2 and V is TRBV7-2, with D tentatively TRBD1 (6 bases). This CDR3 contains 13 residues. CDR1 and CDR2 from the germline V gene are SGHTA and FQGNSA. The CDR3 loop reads CASNLRTAYGYTF. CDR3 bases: TGTGCCAGCAACTTAAGGACAGCCTATGGCTACACCTTC.

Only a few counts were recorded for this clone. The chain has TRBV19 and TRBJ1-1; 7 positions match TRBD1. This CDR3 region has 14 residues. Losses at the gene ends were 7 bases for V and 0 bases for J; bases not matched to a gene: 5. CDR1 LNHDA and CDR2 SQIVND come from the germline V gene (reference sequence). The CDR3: CASTEQGMNTEAFF. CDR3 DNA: TGTGCCAGTACCGAACAGGGGATGAACACTGAAGCTTTCTTT.

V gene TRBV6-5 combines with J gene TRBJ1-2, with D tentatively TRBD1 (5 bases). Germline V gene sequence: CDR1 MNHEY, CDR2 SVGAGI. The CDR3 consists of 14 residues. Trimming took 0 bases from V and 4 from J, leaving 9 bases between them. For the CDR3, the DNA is TGTGCCAGCAGTTACTCGGGCGGGGGCTATGGCTACACCTTC. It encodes CASSYSGGGYGYTF.

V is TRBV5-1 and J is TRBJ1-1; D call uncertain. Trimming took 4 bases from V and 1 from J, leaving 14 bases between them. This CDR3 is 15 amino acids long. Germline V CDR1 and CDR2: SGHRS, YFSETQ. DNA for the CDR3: TGCGCCAGCAGCGCGGGCCTGGGAGGGAACACTGAAGCTTTCTTT. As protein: CASSAGLGGNTEAFF.

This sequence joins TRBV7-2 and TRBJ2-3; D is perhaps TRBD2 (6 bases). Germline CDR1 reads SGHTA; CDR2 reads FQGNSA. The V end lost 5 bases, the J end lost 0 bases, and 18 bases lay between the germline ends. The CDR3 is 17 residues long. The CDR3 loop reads CASSRRGSTTSTDTQYF. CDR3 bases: TGTGCCAGCAGCCGCCGGGGGTCGACAACGAGCACAGATACGCAGTATTTT.

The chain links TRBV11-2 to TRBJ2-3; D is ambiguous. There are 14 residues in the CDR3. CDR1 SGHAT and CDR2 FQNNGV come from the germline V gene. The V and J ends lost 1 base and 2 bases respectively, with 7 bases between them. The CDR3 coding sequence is TGTGCCAGCAGCTTAGGGTTGGCCACAGATACGCAGTATTTT. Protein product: CASSLGLATDTQYF. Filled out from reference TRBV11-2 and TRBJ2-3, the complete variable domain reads EAGVAQSPRYKIIEKRQSVAFWCNPISGHATLYWYQQILGQGPKLLIQFQNNGVVDDSQLPKDRFSAERLKGVDSTLKIQPAKLEDSAVYLCASSLGLATDTQYFGPGTRLTVL.

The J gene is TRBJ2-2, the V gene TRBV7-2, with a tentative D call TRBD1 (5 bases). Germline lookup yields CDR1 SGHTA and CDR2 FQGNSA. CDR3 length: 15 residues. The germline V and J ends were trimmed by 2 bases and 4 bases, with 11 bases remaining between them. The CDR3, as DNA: TGTGCCAGCAGCTTATTTACAGGACCCACCGGGGAGCTGTTTTTT. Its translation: CASSLFTGPTGELFF.